Included here is one T cell receptor beta chain sequence, with context. The antigen remains unidentified. The data are from a study of blood T cells in healthy people across ages. A second PCR, run for about 7 to 11 cycles, used a sample-barcoded 5' primer plus a J-beta primer mix. TCRdb passed the 5' RACE reads through MiXCR, listing each CDR3 protein once. The sample includes 910,000 or so distinct CDR3 sequences, roughly 50% of them seen just once. Whole-study findings and limits: Among T cells, TCR beta diversity per million cells dropped roughly linearly as age rose. Considered underestimates were the diversity estimates obtained from one million T cells.

This sequence originates from a woman in her sixties or seventies in good health. The sequenced sample consisted of blood.

CDR3 sequence: CASSLEFLRSYNEQFF. The CDR3 DNA reads TGCGCCAGCAGCTTGGAGTTTCTTCGTTCCTACAATGAGCAGTTCTTC. The chain recombines TRBV5-1 with TRBJ2-1, with D hard to call. CDR3 length: 16 amino acids. Looked up from germline, CDR1 is SGHRS and CDR2 is YFSETQ. The V end was cut by 0 bases, the J end by 1 base, with 11 bases between.